The 4 T cell receptor beta chains below all came from one sample that was sequenced in a study of T cells after yellow fever vaccination. TCRdb independently ran MiXCR on the 5' RACE reads; one entry per CDR3 protein. The data show a few hundred thousand distinct CDR3 sequences, around 6.5% seen once. The sample consisted of PBMCs, taken 5 days after the yellow fever booster vaccination. These TCRs come from a man younger than 40 who received the YFV17D yellow fever vaccine.

The gene calls are TRBV7-2 and TRBJ2-1; D is unresolved. The germline gives CDR1 SGHTA, CDR2 FQGNSA. CDR3 size: 13 residues. Trimming shortened V by 2 bases and J by 7 bases, and 9 bases separated the two germline ends. CDR3 region: CASSLSPANEQFF. Written as DNA, the CDR3 is TGTGCCAGCAGCTTATCTCCCGCAAATGAGCAGTTCTTC.

V usage is TRBV7-2 and J usage is TRBJ2-2; D unclear. Germline loops: CDR1 SGHTA, CDR2 FQGNSA. The CDR3 consists of 15 residues. V gave up 2 bases and J gave up 3 bases, with 10 bases separating them. CDR3 loop: CASSLNPVDTGELFF. The DNA for the CDR3 is TGTGCCAGCAGCTTAAACCCGGTCGACACCGGGGAGCTGTTTTTT.

This clonotype came up many times. The gene calls are TRBV9 and TRBJ2-7, with D possibly TRBD2 on 5 matching bases. CDR1 is SGDLS, CDR2 YYNGEE, per germline. This CDR3 region has 13 residues. Trimming took off 3 bases at V and 2 bases at J, with 9 bases between the two ends. Written as DNA, the CDR3 is TGTGCCAGCAGCGGGGGAGACCCCTACGAGCAGTACTTC. Its translation is CASSGGDPYEQYF. The full variable domain, rest sourced from reference TRBV9 and TRBJ2-7, is DSGVTQTPKHLITATGQRVTLRCSPRSGDLSVYWYQQSLDQGLQFLIQYYNGEERAKGNILERFSAQQFPDLHSELNLSSLELGDSALYFCASSGGDPYEQYFGPGTRLTVT.

This clonotype was observed a few times. The V call is TRBV20-1, the J call TRBJ1-4; D possibly corresponds to TRBD1 (5 bases). The germline V and J ends were trimmed by 4 bases and 0 bases, with 27 bases remaining between them. This CDR3 comprises 20 residues. CDR1 is DFQATT and CDR2 is SNEGSKA in the germline V gene (reference sequence). The DNA for the CDR3 is TGCAGTGCTAAGGGCACAGGACCCTTGAAGACAGCAGCAACTAATGAAAAACTGTTTTTT. Translated: CSAKGTGPLKTAATNEKLFF.